This T cell receptor (beta chain) was recorded in a study of molecular identifiers for immune sequencing clone quantification (dated by TCRdb to 2017 to 2018). With regard to the full study: In a replicate experiment, RNA from roughly 21,000 or 96,000 naive CD8 T cells was split into five aliquots, four of which were sequenced. CD8 T cells were used in a methods study to benchmark molecular-identifier clustering-based TCR repertoire sequencing (MIDCIRS) and TCR RNA copy counting.

Note on this clonotype: No antigen is known for it. No clone much larger than this one lies a single base away; base qualities are absent.

Libraries of naive CD8 T cells were built from approximately 20,000 to 1,000,000 sorted cells, with 10%, 30% or 50% of the purified RNA used. Naive CD8 T cells, defined as CD8+CD4-CCR7+CD45RA+, were FACS-sorted into RLT Plus buffer on a BD FACSAria II. Detection sensitivity was tested by spiking Jurkat RNA equal to some 11 TCR copies' worth into samples containing roughly 17,000-1,100,000 naive CD8 T cells. CD8 T cells were enriched using RosetteSep CD8+ T Cell Enrichment Cocktail and Ficoll-Paque, and the enriched cells then underwent ACK red cell lysis. A distance of 14 bases separates the germline ends of V and J, which lose 5 bases and 3 bases respectively. CDR1 ENHRY and CDR2 SYGVKD were looked up in the germline V gene. Measured from the cysteine to the phenylalanine, the CDR3 is 14 residues long. The sequence is cut down to CDR3 DNA, 42 bases in frame from base 1. Results and caveats for the whole study, not just this receptor: Modeling indicated about three TCR RNA copies recovered per cell, compared with about 10 by digital PCR, which implies a capture efficiency of 25% to 35%. Even against a background of about a million naive CD8 T cells, spiked-in Jurkat TCR RNA amounting to a single cell's worth was reported to be detectable. When barcode sub-clustering was omitted, TCR diversity was inflated by chimeric consensus sequences, with chimeras reaching as high as 47%. The naive libraries included spiked-in Jurkat TCR RNA (10 copies' worth), and this RNA is not part of the donor repertoire. In CMV-specific effector cells, over 97% of molecules were held by clones above 20 RNA copies, whereas under 1% of molecules were held by such clones in naive cells. Highly expanded clone sizes could be underestimated if identical TCR molecules share a barcode.

Libraries were made using PCR. The instrument was a NextSeq 500. Bulk TCR libraries were generated as previously described, with the TCR primers listed in Table S5 used. The Qiagen AllPrep DNA/RNA kit was used to purify total RNA. Before analysis, reads from multiple sequencing runs of the same library were pooled. The original pipeline was this. Only reads with exact TCR constant sequence were kept, trimmed to 150 nt, and grouped by their 12-nt molecular barcodes. Reads in each barcode group were sub-clustered using a 15% Levenshtein threshold, and a quality-weighted consensus sequence was built for each RNA molecule. Non-functional sequences were filtered out, along with any lower-count sequence sitting one edit away from another sequence. On the basis of fitting two negative binomial distributions, barcode sub-clusters with fewer than 20% of the maximum read count were discarded. The raw public reads went through TCRdb reprocessing: fastp at Q25, MiXCR clone calling, in-frame beta chains kept. Identical CDR3 proteins give one entry, which carries the most common genes and DNA. These V and J calls originate from TCRdb's pipeline instead of the authors' own analysis. The sample table holds a few hundred thousand distinct CDR3 sequences, of which roughly a quarter were seen once. Roughly 0.7% of the sample rests with the top ten.

The sequence links TRBV10-3 to TRBJ2-7; the D gene is possibly TRBD1 or TRBD2, each agreeing over 5 bases. This TCR was sampled from a human donor in good health. Some libraries in this study had Jurkat cell RNA spiked in. Sequenced sample: naive CD8+ T cells from blood, with Jurkat cell RNA spiked in. Taken with the paper, the label for cell subset or site translates to: FACS-sorted CD8+CD4-CCR7+CD45RA+ naive T cells. The CDR3 is CAISQGIGGYEQYF. The base sequence is TGTGCCATCAGTCAGGGAATTGGGGGCTACGAGCAGTACTTC.